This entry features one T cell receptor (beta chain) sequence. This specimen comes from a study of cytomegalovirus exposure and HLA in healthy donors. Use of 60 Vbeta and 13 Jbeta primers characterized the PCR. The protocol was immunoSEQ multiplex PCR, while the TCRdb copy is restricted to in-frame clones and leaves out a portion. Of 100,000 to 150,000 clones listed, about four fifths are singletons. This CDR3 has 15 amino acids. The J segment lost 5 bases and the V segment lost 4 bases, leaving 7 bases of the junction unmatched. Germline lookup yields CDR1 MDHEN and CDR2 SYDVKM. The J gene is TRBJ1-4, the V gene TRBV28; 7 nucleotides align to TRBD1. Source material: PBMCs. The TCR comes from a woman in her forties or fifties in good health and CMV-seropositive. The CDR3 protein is CASSSKQGLNEKLFF. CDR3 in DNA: TGTGCCAGCAGTTCGAAACAGGGGCTAAATGAAAAACTGTTTTTT.